This T cell receptor beta chain comes out of a study of cytomegalovirus exposure and HLA in healthy donors. As to this clone: The antigen remains unidentified.

The study's findings and limits: A few CMV-associated chains were confirmed in vitro to be specific for CMV antigens.

The donors were part of the validation cohort of 120 subjects. That cohort was separate from the first cohort, which comprised 670 or so subjects. Germline V gives CDR1 PRHDT, CDR2 FYEKMQ (reference sequence). V was clipped by 5 bases and J by 0 bases, with 8 bases between them. The CDR3 totals 14 residues. Sequenced by immunoSEQ multiplex PCR; TCRdb stores in-frame clones only, minus some. The sample comprises 200,000 to 250,000 clones, roughly 83% of which are singletons, and about 14% rests with the top ten. The chain carries TRBV13 and TRBJ1-3; D remains unclear. The specimen sequenced was PBMCs. This receptor was obtained from a woman in her 30s in good health and CMV-seropositive. The chain's CDR3 is CASSRSYSGNTIYF. CDR3 nucleotides: TGTGCCAGCAGCCGGTCGTACTCTGGAAACACCATATATTTT.